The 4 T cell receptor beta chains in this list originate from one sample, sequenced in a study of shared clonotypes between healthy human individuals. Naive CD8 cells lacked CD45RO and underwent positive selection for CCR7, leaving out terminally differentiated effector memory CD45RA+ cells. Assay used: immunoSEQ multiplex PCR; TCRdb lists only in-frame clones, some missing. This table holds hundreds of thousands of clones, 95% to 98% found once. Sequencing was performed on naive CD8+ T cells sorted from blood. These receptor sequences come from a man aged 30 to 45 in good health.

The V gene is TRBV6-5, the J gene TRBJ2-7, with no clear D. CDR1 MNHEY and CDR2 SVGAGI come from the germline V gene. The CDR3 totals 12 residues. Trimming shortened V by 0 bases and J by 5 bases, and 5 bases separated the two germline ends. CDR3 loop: CASSYSSNEQYF. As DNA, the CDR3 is TGTGCCAGCAGTTACTCGTCGAACGAGCAGTACTTC.

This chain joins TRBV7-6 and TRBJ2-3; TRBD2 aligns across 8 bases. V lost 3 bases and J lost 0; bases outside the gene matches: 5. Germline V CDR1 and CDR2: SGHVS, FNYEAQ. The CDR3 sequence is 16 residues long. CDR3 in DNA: TGTGCCAGCAGCTTTTATTCTAGCGGGAGCACAGATACGCAGTATTTT. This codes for CASSFYSSGSTDTQYF.

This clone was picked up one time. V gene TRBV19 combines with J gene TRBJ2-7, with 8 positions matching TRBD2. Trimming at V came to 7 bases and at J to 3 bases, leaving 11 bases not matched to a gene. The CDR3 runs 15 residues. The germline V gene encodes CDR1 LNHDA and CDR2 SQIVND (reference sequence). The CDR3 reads CASTSQAGGFYEQYF. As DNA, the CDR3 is TGTGCCAGTACCTCCCAGGCGGGAGGTTTCTACGAGCAGTACTTC.

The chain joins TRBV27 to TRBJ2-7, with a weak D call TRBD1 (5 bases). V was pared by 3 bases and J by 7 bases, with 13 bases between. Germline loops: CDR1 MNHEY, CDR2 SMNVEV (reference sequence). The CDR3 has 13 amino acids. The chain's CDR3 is CASSFFLGREQYF. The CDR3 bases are TGTGCCAGCAGTTTCTTTTTGGGGCGGGAGCAGTACTTC.